The rows below give T cell receptor beta chains drawn from one sample of a study of blood T cell repertoires in COVID-19. Produced via immunoSEQ multiplex PCR; TCRdb's table is partial and in-frame only. The table shows 45,000 to 65,000 clones, with around 90% occurring only once. The sequencing input was peripheral blood. These receptors all come from a human donor with acute or convalescent COVID-19. The donor label of this sample is uncertain. Each CDR3 is given with its conserved first and last residue. A D gene is named only where the DNA matches it firmly. Expanded clones are given a class, and other clones once, few, many or no size at all.

J gene	D gene	V gene	clone size	CDR3 protein	CDR3 DNA
TRBJ1-1	NA	TRBV10-1	NA	CASSESRGTTEAFF	TGCGCCAGCAGTGAGTCGCGGGGAACGACTGAAGCTTTCTTT
TRBJ2-3	NA	TRBV14	few	CASSLRELGTNTQYF	TGTGCCAGCAGCCTTAGGGAGTTGGGCACGAATACGCAGTATTTT
TRBJ1-1	TRBD1	TRBV9	NA	CASSGDRVGEFTEAFF	TGTGCCAGCAGCGGGGACAGGGTAGGGGAATTCACTGAAGCTTTCTTT
TRBJ2-1	TRBD2	TRBV4-1	NA	CASSRTLAEAYNEQFF	TGCGCCAGCAGCCGGACGCTAGCGGAGGCCTACAATGAGCAGTTCTTC
TRBJ2-1	TRBD2	TRBV10-3	NA	CAISATGGVGGEQFF	TGTGCCATCAGTGCCACCGGGGGGGTCGGGGGAGAGCAGTTCTTC
TRBJ2-5	NA	TRBV5-1	few	CASSPGQAQETQYF	TGCGCCAGCAGCCCTGGACAAGCCCAAGAGACCCAGTACTTC
TRBJ2-7	TRBD2	TRBV19	NA	CASTPRSGPAGEQYF	TGTGCCAGTACTCCTCGTAGCGGGCCGGCGGGGGAGCAGTACTTC
TRBJ2-3	TRBD2	TRBV2	NA	CASSVGTSGGSTDTQYF	TGTGCCAGCAGTGTAGGGACTAGCGGGGGGAGCACAGATACGCAGTATTTT
TRBJ2-1	TRBD2	TRBV15	NA	CATSRDLAEYNEQFF	TGTGCCACCAGCAGAGACCTAGCGGAGTACAATGAGCAGTTCTTC
TRBJ2-1	TRBD2	TRBV18	NA	CATVPGLAGGPYNEQFF	TGTGCCACCGTACCGGGACTAGCGGGGGGACCCTACAATGAGCAGTTCTTC
TRBJ2-3	TRBD1	TRBV6-4	NA	CASSGGTGGADTQYF	TGTGCCAGCAGTGGAGGCACAGGGGGCGCAGATACGCAGTATTTT
TRBJ1-1	NA	TRBV13	few	CASSLLEFGGGNTEAFF	TGTGCCAGCAGCTTATTAGAGTTCGGCGGCGGGAACACTGAAGCTTTCTTT
TRBJ1-2	NA	TRBV19	once	CASSIGPPGLGGLDYTF	TGTGCCAGTAGTATAGGGCCGCCAGGGTTAGGGGGTCTAGACTACACCTTC
TRBJ1-1	NA	TRBV23-1	NA	CASSQGEGRRTEAFF	TGCGCCAGCAGTCAGGGGGAGGGGCGCCGGACTGAAGCTTTCTTT
TRBJ2-3	NA	TRBV5-6	NA	CASSLVGQGASSADTQYF	TGTGCCAGCAGCTTGGTTGGGCAAGGGGCGTCCAGCGCAGATACGCAGTATTTT
TRBJ2-5	TRBD2	TRBV15	NA	CATSSTGIEVLAGGYETQYF	TGTGCCACCAGCAGTACGGGGATCGAGGTTCTAGCGGGAGGTTACGAGACCCAGTACTTC
TRBJ2-3	NA	TRBV18	NA	CASSRPSTDTQYF	TGTGCCAGCTCCCGTCCTAGCACAGATACGCAGTATTTT
TRBJ1-2	NA	TRBV4-1	NA	CASSQYRDGSYGYTF	TGCGCCAGCAGCCAATACAGGGACGGGTCTTATGGCTACACCTTC
TRBJ1-5	TRBD1	TRBV6-1	NA	CASSDNRGGQPQHF	TGTGCCAGCAGTGACAACAGGGGTGGCCAGCCCCAGCATTTT
TRBJ2-5	TRBD1	TRBV5-4	NA	CASSLYRGRETQYF	TGTGCCAGCAGCTTGTACAGGGGGCGGGAGACCCAGTACTTC
TRBJ2-3	NA	TRBV5-4	NA	CASSPEGGLGSTDTQYF	TGTGCCAGCAGCCCGGAGGGGGGGCTAGGTAGCACAGATACGCAGTATTTT
TRBJ2-1	TRBD1	TRBV9	NA	CASSVGQGAWNEQFF	TGTGCCAGCAGCGTAGGGCAGGGGGCGTGGAATGAGCAGTTCTTC
TRBJ2-2	NA	TRBV11-3	NA	CASSPTGELFF	TGTGCCAGCAGCCCTACCGGGGAGCTGTTTTTT
TRBJ1-2	TRBD1	TRBV29-1	NA	CSVETGGDYGYTF	TGCAGCGTGGAGACAGGGGGCGACTATGGCTACACCTTC
TRBJ2-6	NA	TRBV7-6	NA	CASSAIGVSGANVLTF	TGTGCCAGCAGCGCGATCGGGGTCTCGGGGGCCAACGTCCTGACTTTC
TRBJ2-1	TRBD2	TRBV3-1/TRBV3-2	NA	CASSYSGPYYEQFF	TGTGCCAGCAGCTATAGCGGGCCCTACTATGAGCAGTTCTTC
TRBJ1-4	NA	TRBV29-1	once	CSVLAANEKLFF	TGCAGCGTTCTGGCAGCTAATGAAAAACTGTTTTTT
TRBJ2-5	NA	TRBV11-3	once	CASSLGAGMDVETQYF	TGTGCCAGCAGCCTTGGGGCGGGGATGGACGTAGAGACCCAGTACTTC
TRBJ2-3	NA	TRBV7-3	NA	CASSARTHRTDTQYF	TGTGCCAGCAGCGCCCGGACACATAGGACAGATACGCAGTATTTT
TRBJ2-1	TRBD1	TRBV18	NA	CASSPRQGEQFF	TGTGCCAGCTCACCGAGACAGGGCGAGCAGTTCTTC
TRBJ2-7	NA	TRBV2	NA	CASTWTAGYEQYF	TGTGCCAGCACTTGGACAGCCGGCTACGAGCAGTACTTC
TRBJ1-1	TRBD1	TRBV5-1	once	CASGPGQGNTEAFF	TGCGCCAGCGGACCGGGACAGGGAAACACTGAAGCTTTCTTT
TRBJ2-2	NA	TRBV18	NA	CASSPIGELFF	TGTGCCAGCTCACCCATCGGGGAGCTGTTTTTT
TRBJ1-5	NA	TRBV28	NA	CASSSHGSNQPQHF	TGTGCCAGCAGTTCTCACGGTAGCAATCAGCCCCAGCATTTT
TRBJ2-3	TRBD2	TRBV7-8	NA	CASSFSGTSGRVDTQYF	TGTGCCAGCAGCTTTTCCGGGACTAGCGGGAGGGTAGATACGCAGTATTTT
TRBJ2-5	TRBD2	TRBV19	NA	CASSVGRGETQYF	TGTGCCAGTAGCGTAGGGAGGGGAGAGACCCAGTACTTC
TRBJ1-5	NA	TRBV28	once	CASSRQYSNQPQHF	TGTGCCAGCAGTAGACAGTATAGCAATCAGCCCCAGCATTTT
TRBJ1-5	NA	TRBV19	NA	CASSVTRGQPQHF	TGTGCCAGTAGTGTGACTAGGGGTCAGCCCCAGCATTTT
TRBJ2-2	NA	TRBV2	NA	CASRSRREENTGELFF	TGTGCCAGCAGGAGCAGACGGGAAGAAAACACCGGGGAGCTGTTTTTT
TRBJ2-3	TRBD2	TRBV7-3	NA	CASRSGLAETDTQYF	TGTGCCAGCAGGTCGGGACTAGCGGAAACAGATACGCAGTATTTT
TRBJ2-1	NA	TRBV4-1	NA	CASSLSASAPYNNEQFF	TGCGCCAGCAGCCTTTCAGCGTCAGCCCCATACAACAATGAGCAGTTCTTC
TRBJ2-7	NA	TRBV6-2/TRBV6-3	NA	CASSYSRQSYEQYF	TGTGCCAGCAGTTACTCCAGACAGTCCTACGAGCAGTACTTC
TRBJ2-1	TRBD2	TRBV28	NA	CASSLAGGAYNEQFF	TGTGCCAGCAGTTTAGCGGGGGGTGCCTACAATGAGCAGTTCTTC
TRBJ2-5	NA	TRBV10-1	NA	CASSELAQETQYF	TGCGCCAGCAGTGAACTAGCCCAAGAGACCCAGTACTTC
TRBJ2-7	NA	TRBV28	NA	CASSSIGTGAYEQYF	TGTGCCAGCAGTTCCATCGGGACGGGAGCCTACGAGCAGTACTTC
TRBJ2-7	TRBD1	TRBV19	NA	CASSADRGSYEQYF	TGTGCCAGTAGTGCGGACAGGGGCTCCTACGAGCAGTACTTC
TRBJ2-5	NA	TRBV3-1/TRBV3-2	NA	CASRVSGTLETQYF	TGTGCCAGCCGCGTTAGCGGAACGTTAGAGACCCAGTACTTC
TRBJ1-6	NA	TRBV5-4	NA	CASSSGRNSPLHF	TGTGCCAGCAGCTCAGGCCGGAATTCACCCCTCCACTTT
TRBJ2-1	NA	TRBV5-1	NA	CASSRETGFNEQFF	TGCGCCAGCAGCCGAGAGACAGGCTTCAATGAGCAGTTCTTC
TRBJ2-1	TRBD2	TRBV10-3	NA	CAISGTSGNNEQFF	TGTGCCATCAGTGGGACTAGCGGAAACAATGAGCAGTTCTTC
TRBJ2-7	NA	TRBV28	NA	CASSLTGREQYF	TGTGCCAGCAGTTTAACAGGACGCGAGCAGTACTTC
TRBJ1-2	NA	TRBV20-1	NA	CSASYQGYFDYGYTF	TGCAGTGCTAGTTATCAGGGCTATTTCGACTATGGCTACACCTTC
TRBJ2-6	TRBD1	TRBV11-2	NA	CASSLTGAGANVLTF	TGTGCCAGCAGCTTAACAGGGGCCGGGGCCAACGTCCTGACTTTC
TRBJ2-1	TRBD1	TRBV24-1	NA	CATSDLVTTGGAPPASYNEQFF	TGTGCCACCAGTGATTTGGTCACAACAGGGGGAGCTCCTCCTGCCTCCTACAATGAGCAGTTCTTC
TRBJ2-5	NA	TRBV18	NA	CASSPPSQRETQYF	TGTGCCAGCTCACCACCGTCTCAGCGGGAGACCCAGTACTTC